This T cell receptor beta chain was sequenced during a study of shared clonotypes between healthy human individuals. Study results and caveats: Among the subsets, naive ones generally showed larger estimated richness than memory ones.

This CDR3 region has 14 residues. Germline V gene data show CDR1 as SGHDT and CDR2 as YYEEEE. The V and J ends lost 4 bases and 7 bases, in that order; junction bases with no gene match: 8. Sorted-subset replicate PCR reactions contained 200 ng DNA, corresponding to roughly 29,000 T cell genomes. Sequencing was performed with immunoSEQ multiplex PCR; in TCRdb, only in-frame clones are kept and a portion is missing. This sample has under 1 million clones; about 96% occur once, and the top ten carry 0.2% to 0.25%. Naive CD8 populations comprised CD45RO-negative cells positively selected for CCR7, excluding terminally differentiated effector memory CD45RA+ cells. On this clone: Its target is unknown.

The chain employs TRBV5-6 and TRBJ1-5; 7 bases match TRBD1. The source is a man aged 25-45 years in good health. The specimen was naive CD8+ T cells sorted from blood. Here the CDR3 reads CASSPGTAFQPQHF. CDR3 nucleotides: TGTGCCAGCAGCCCGGGGACAGCTTTCCAGCCCCAGCATTTT.